This T cell receptor beta chain was retrieved from a study of blood T cell repertoires in COVID-19 (dated by TCRdb to the early 2020s). Regarding the complete study: Samples covering the acute and convalescent phases of COVID-19 were provided by collaborators in the United States, Italy and Spain. The prospective study material was composed of cDNA or gDNA derived from T cells, B-cell-depleted T cells, or PBMCs. Subjects who had been exposed to COVID-19, were actively infected with it, or had recovered from it provided the deeply sampled blood TCRbeta repertoires that made up the dataset. The repertoires were released in a freely available public database intended as a resource for research on the immune response to SARS-CoV-2. Samples were obtained from the ongoing ImmuneRACE study (first 160 participants) and from over 1,000 subjects provided by 6 global collaborators. A de-identified subject ID, COVID-19 status, age in years and sex were almost always included in the sample metadata. Where HLA class I and class II types were available, the types were taken from metadata supplied by the sample provider, not from assay-based typing.

Broader findings and caveats from the paper: The quantity of clinical and demographic metadata differed by source and by participant and was supplied without curation.

From its cysteine to its phenylalanine, the CDR3 spans 16 amino acids. Kept here is only the CDR3 DNA, which spans 48 bases and is read in frame from base 1. Worth noting for this clone: Its antigen has not been determined. No quality values exist for individual bases; no much larger clone is one base distant.

Collaborating institutions collected whole blood in K2EDTA tubes following their own protocols. For TCRbeta analysis, collaborator samples were shipped as frozen whole blood, as isolated PBMCs, or as DNA extracted from either sample type. TCRbeta CDR3 regions were amplified from genomic DNA by means of the immunoSEQ Assay, a bias-controlled multiplex PCR. The authors' analysis ran thus. The number of nucleated cells in each sample was estimated from the amplification of reference gene primers within the assay. To quantify the absolute abundance of each unique TCRbeta CDR3 rearrangement, sequence reads were collapsed and filtered. For each sample, productive Simpson clonality was calculated by taking the square root of Simpson's diversity index across productive rearrangements. As stored in TCRdb, this immuneACCESS dataset retains in-frame rearrangements with V and J assigned. A fraction of the clones does not appear; measured against another copy, unresolved V genes explain less than half of the discrepancy, and the remainder lacks a known reason. V, J and clone size derive from that table, while D and trimming were established from the DNA sequence. The sample has 200,000 to 250,000 clones on record, 75% to 85% of them singletons. About 4.8% of the sample goes to the ten largest clones.

The material sequenced was peripheral blood. The sequence was collected from a woman aged 70 to 79 with acute or convalescent COVID-19. The sequence joins TRBV12-2 to TRBJ2-2; TRBD1 reflects the table's D call only, with no check against the DNA. TRBV12-2 is annotated as a pseudogene. The DNA sequence follows: TGTGCAAGTCGCCTTGACAGGGTCGGTACCACCGGGGAGCTGTTTTTT. The encoded protein is CASRLDRVGTTGELFF.